A single T cell receptor (beta chain) is shown here with its context. This clonotype was seen a handful of times. What antigen it recognizes has not been identified. Per-nucleotide qualities are absent, and no much larger clonotype sits a single base away. The CDR3 has 15 amino acids, counting the end cysteine and phenylalanine. Only the CDR3 DNA stays, 45 bases, in frame from base 1. CDR1 and CDR2 were assigned from the germline V gene (reference sequence) as LGHDT and YNNKEL. Trimmed from V: 4 bases; trimmed from J: 7 bases; junction bases lacking a gene match: 8. The sample is drawn from a study of T cell repertoires in cytomegalovirus infection (dated by TCRdb to about 2019). General notes on the study: The HLA type of each donor mattered for the analysis, because public TCR beta signatures pointed to carriage of CMV infection along with the matching HLA type.

The study at large found these results: In the ex vivo response, HLA-C-restricted CMV-specific TCR beta clonotypes were dominant, and in two of eight donors the single most frequent clonotype came from this HLA-C-restricted group. Cumulative frequency of public TCR beta family members discriminated carriers of CMV infection plus the relevant HLA type in this cohort and an independent approximately 370-donor cohort.

The sequencing machine was an Illumina HiSeq 1500. TCRdb took the public reads, trimmed them with fastp at Q25, ran MiXCR for clone calling and kept in-frame beta chains. All rows with the same CDR3 protein become a single entry with the most common DNA and genes. For this sample there are about 130,000 distinct CDR3 sequences; roughly 8.2% appear just once. 10% of the sample goes to the ten largest clones. The clonotype comes from a human donor in good health (CMV status not recorded). Some clones in this sample may be carry-over from other donors' samples. The source material was PBMCs. The rearrangement joined TRBV3-1 to TRBJ2-1, with 9 bases in between that match TRBD2. The DNA sequence follows: TGTGCCAGCAGCCGGCGGGGGGGAGGGGGGAATGAGCAGTTCTTC. The translation is CASSRRGGGGNEQFF.